This T cell receptor (beta chain) was sequenced in a study of T cell responses to AZD1222 COVID-19 vaccine. V dropped 5 bases and J dropped 7 bases, with 12 bases sitting between them. The CDR3 has 14 residues. Looked up from germline, CDR1 is ENHRY and CDR2 is SYGVKD. Findings and caveats of the study: White British people made up most donors, females outnumbered males, and clonal diversity was possibly underestimated. Reportedly, close to half of spike-specific TCRs are directed against unmutated variant regions. Repertoire sampling occurred only after the peak T cell response.

To note about this clone: The antigen remains undetermined.

TCRdb's copy holds only in-frame clones and misses some; the assay was immunoSEQ multiplex PCR. The table shows more than 250,000 clones, with approximately 95% occurring only once. The origin of this receptor is an adult in good health. The chain recombines TRBV10-3 with TRBJ1-6; no firm D call. The source material was peripheral blood, sampled on day 0 of AZD1222 vaccination. The CDR3 sequence is CAISSGVRNSPLHF. The CDR3 bases are TGTGCCATCAGTTCCGGGGTACGAAATTCACCCCTCCACTTT.